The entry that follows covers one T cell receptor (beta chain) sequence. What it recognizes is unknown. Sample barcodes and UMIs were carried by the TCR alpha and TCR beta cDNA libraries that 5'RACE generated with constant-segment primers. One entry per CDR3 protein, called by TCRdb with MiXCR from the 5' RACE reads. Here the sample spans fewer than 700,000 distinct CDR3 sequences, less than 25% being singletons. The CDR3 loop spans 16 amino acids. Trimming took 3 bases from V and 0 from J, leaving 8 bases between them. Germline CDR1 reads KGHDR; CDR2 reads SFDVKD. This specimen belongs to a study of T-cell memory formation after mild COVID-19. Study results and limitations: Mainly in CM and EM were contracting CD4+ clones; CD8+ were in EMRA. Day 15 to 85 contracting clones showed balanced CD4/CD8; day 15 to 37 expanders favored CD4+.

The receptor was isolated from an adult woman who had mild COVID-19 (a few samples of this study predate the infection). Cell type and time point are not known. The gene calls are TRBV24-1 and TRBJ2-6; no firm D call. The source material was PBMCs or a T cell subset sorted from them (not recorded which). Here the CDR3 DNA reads TGTGCCACCAGTGATCACCAAATCTCTGGGGCCAACGTCCTGACTTTC. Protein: CATSDHQISGANVLTF.